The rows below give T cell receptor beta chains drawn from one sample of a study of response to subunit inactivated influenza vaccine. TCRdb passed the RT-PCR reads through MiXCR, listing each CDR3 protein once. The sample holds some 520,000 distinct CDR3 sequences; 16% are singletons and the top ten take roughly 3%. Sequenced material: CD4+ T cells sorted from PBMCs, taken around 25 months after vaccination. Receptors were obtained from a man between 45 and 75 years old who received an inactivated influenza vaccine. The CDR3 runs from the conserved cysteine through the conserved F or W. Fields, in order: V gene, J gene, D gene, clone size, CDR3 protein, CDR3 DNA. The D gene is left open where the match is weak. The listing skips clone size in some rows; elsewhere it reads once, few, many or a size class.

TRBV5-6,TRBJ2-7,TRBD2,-,CASSPDLAGGLYEQYF,TGTGCCAGCAGCCCAGACCTCGCGGGAGGGTTATACGAGCAGTACTTC
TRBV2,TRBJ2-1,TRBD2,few,CASSKNGLDDEQFF,TGTGCCAGCAGTAAGAACGGACTAGACGATGAGCAGTTCTTC
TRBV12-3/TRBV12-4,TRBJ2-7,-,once,CASSGSPSDRYF,TGTGCCAGCAGCGGTAGCCCCAGCGACAGATACTTC
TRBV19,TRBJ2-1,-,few,CASSIEAWNEQFF,TGTGCCAGTAGTATAGAGGCCTGGAATGAGCAGTTCTTC
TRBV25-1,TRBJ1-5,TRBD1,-,CASSETGASPQHF,TGTGCCAGCAGTGAGACAGGGGCCTCGCCCCAGCATTTT
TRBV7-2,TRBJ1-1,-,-,CASSLVVARGGTEAFF,TGTGCCAGCAGCTTAGTAGTGGCGCGGGGTGGAACTGAAGCTTTCTTT
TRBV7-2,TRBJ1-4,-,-,CASSSALNEKLFF,TGTGCCTCCTCGTCAGCCCTTAATGAAAAACTGTTTTTT
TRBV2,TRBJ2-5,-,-,CASSETRQQETQYF,TGTGCCAGCAGTGAGACCCGCCAACAAGAGACCCAGTACTTC
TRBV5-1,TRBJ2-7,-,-,CASSLADWVYEQYF,TGCGCCAGCAGCTTGGCGGACTGGGTCTACGAGCAGTACTTC
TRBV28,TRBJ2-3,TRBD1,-,CASRLSWDRRTDTQYF,TGTGCCAGCAGACTTAGTTGGGACAGGCGAACAGATACGCAGTATTTT
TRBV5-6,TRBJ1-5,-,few,CASSLFGTYSNQPQHF,TGTGCCAGCAGCTTGTTTGGGACTTATAGCAATCAGCCCCAGCATTTT
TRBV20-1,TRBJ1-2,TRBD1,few,CSARDRDYGYTF,TGCAGTGCTAGGGACAGGGACTATGGCTACACCTTC
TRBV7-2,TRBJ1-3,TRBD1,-,CASSLAPRGPGNTIYF,TGTGCCAGCAGCTTAGCACCCAGGGGGCCAGGAAACACCATATATTTT
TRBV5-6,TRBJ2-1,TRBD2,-,CASSLSREGYNEQFF,TGTGCCAGCAGCTTGTCGCGGGAGGGTTACAATGAGCAGTTCTTC
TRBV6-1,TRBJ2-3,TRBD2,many,CASSRGLAGVADTQYF,TGTGCCAGCAGTAGGGGACTAGCGGGAGTTGCAGATACGCAGTATTTT
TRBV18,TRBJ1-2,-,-,CASSPQGPGTYGYTF,TGTGCCAGCTCACCCCAGGGCCCGGGGACCTATGGCTACACCTTC
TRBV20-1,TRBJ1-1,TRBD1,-,CSARGGRDREFGAFF,TGCAGTGCTAGAGGGGGGAGGGACAGGGAGTTCGGAGCTTTCTTT
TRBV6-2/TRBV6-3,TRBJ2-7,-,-,CASSTTIWEQYF,TGTGCCAGCAGCACCACCATTTGGGAGCAGTACTTC
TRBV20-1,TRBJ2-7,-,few,CSARDPGGQSSYEQYF,TGCAGTGCTAGAGATCCAGGCGGACAGAGCTCCTACGAGCAGTACTTC
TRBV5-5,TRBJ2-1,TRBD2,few,CASSPGTSGVTYNEQFF,TGTGCCAGCAGCCCCGGGACTAGCGGGGTCACCTACAATGAGCAGTTCTTC
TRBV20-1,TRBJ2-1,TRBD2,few,CSARPGLAGGYNEQFF,TGCAGTGCTAGGCCGGGACTAGCGGGAGGATACAATGAGCAGTTCTTC
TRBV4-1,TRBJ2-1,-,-,CASSRLTVYNEQFF,TGCGCCAGCAGCCGGTTGACGGTGTACAATGAGCAGTTCTTC
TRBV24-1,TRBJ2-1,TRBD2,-,CATSDLRREGSYNEQFF,TGTGCCACCAGTGATTTGCGACGGGAGGGCTCCTACAATGAGCAGTTCTTC
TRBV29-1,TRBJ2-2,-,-,CSVEDRRTRGGTGELFF,TGCAGCGTTGAAGATCGGAGGACTAGGGGGGGCACCGGGGAGCTGTTTTTT
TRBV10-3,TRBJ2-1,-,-,CAISEPTSSRGRGEQFF,TGTGCCATCAGTGAGCCGACGTCTAGCCGTGGTCGAGGTGAGCAGTTCTTC
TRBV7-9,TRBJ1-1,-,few,CASSLANPNTEAFF,TGTGCCAGCAGCTTAGCCAACCCGAACACTGAAGCTTTCTTT
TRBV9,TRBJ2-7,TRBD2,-,CASSVADSGGSYEQYF,TGTGCCAGCAGCGTAGCCGACTCGGGAGGCTCCTACGAGCAGTACTTC
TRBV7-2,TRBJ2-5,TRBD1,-,CASSRRGLGDRESQYF,TGTGCCAGCAGTAGAAGGGGGTTAGGGGACAGGGAGTCCCAGTACTTC
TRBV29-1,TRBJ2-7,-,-,CSVRDVAYEQYF,TGCAGCGTTCGGGACGTAGCCTACGAGCAGTACTTC
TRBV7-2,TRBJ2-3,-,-,CASSLRPRRSPDTQYF,TGTGCCAGCAGCTTACGGCCCCGGAGGTCCCCAGATACGCAGTATTTT
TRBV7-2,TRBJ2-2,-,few,CASSLVGASANTGELFF,TGTGCCAGCAGCCTCGTAGGGGCTAGCGCAAACACCGGGGAGCTGTTTTTT
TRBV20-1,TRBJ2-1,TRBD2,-,CSARGPRTRSYNEQFF,TGCAGTGCTAGAGGCCCCCGGACTAGATCCTACAATGAGCAGTTCTTC
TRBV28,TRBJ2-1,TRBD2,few,CASSSKIQAGSSEQFF,TGTGCCAGCAGTTCCAAGATCCAAGCGGGAAGCAGTGAGCAGTTCTTC
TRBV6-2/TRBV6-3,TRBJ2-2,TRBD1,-,CASSYSTTGAGELFF,TGTGCCAGCAGTTACTCGACTACAGGGGCCGGGGAGCTGTTTTTT
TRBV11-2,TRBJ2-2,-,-,CASSSHPWGSTGELFF,TGTGCCAGCAGCTCCCACCCCTGGGGAAGCACCGGGGAGCTGTTTTTT
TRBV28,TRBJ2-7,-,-,CASSWSSNEQYF,TGTGCCAGCAGTTGGTCGTCCAACGAGCAGTACTTC
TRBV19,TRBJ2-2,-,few,CASSIRTRSTTGELFF,TGTGCCAGTAGTATTCGGACAAGGTCAACCACCGGGGAGCTGTTTTTT
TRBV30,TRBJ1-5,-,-,CAWAAGNSNQPQHF,TGTGCCTGGGCGGCGGGGAATAGCAATCAGCCCCAGCATTTT
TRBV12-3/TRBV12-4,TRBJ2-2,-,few,CASILSGHTTGELFF,TGTGCCAGCATCCTATCGGGACACACCACCGGGGAGCTGTTTTTT
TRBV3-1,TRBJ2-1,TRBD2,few,CASSQDPPLLLANNEQFF,TGTGCCAGCAGCCAAGATCCCCCTCTCTTACTAGCGAACAATGAGCAGTTCTTC
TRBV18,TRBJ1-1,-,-,CASSSQTGAATEAFF,TGTGCCAGCTCATCCCAGACAGGCGCGGCGACTGAAGCTTTCTTT
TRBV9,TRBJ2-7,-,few,CASSVGGQGYEQYF,TGTGCCAGCAGCGTAGGTGGGCAGGGCTACGAGCAGTACTTC
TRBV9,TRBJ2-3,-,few,CASSSRARWADTQYF,TGTGCCAGCAGCTCCAGGGCCAGGTGGGCAGATACGCAGTATTTT
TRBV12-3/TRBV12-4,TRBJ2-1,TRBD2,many,CASRSPNLTSGGAGNNEQFF,TGTGCCAGCAGGTCCCCCAACCTGACTAGCGGGGGGGCCGGTAACAATGAGCAGTTCTTC
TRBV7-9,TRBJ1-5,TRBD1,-,CASSIGQGSNQPQHF,TGTGCCAGCAGCATAGGACAGGGTAGCAATCAGCCCCAGCATTTT
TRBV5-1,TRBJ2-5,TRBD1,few,CASSKDRVLETQYF,TGCGCCAGCAGCAAAGACAGGGTTCTCGAGACCCAGTACTTC
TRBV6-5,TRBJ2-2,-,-,CASSYSFRAGGGELFF,TGTGCCAGCAGTTACTCATTCAGGGCTGGGGGCGGGGAGCTGTTTTTT
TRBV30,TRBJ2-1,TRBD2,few,CAWNRERGGNNEQFF,TGTGCCTGGAATAGAGAGCGGGGGGGAAACAATGAGCAGTTCTTC
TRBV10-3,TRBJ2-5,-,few,CAISQESTGTETQYF,TGTGCCATCAGTCAGGAATCTACAGGGACGGAGACCCAGTACTTC
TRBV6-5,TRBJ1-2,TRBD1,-,CASSLGQGLYGYTF,TGTGCCAGCAGTTTGGGACAGGGACTTTATGGCTACACCTTC
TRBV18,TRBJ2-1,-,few,CASSVNGPSSYNEQFF,TGTGCCAGCTCAGTCAATGGTCCGAGCTCCTACAATGAGCAGTTCTTC
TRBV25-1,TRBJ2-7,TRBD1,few,CASSKGPGQGVSEQYF,TGTGCCAGCAGTAAGGGACCGGGACAGGGGGTCTCCGAGCAGTACTTC
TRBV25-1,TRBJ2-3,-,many,CASSVWGADTQYF,TGTGCCAGCAGTGTATGGGGGGCAGATACGCAGTATTTT
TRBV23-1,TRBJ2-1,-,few,CASSQSGDYNEQFF,TGCGCCAGCAGTCAATCAGGGGACTACAATGAGCAGTTCTTC
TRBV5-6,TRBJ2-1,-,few,CASRQLGVSYNEQFF,TGTGCCAGCAGACAATTGGGCGTATCCTACAATGAGCAGTTCTTC
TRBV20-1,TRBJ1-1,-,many,CSADRTVSTEAFF,TGCAGTGCTGACCGGACAGTTTCCACAGAAGCTTTCTTT
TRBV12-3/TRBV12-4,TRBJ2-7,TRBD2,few,CASRPAGAYEQYF,TGTGCCAGCAGGCCAGCGGGAGCCTACGAGCAGTACTTC
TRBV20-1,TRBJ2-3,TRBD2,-,CSAPPGLAGSKYF,TGCAGTGCTCCCCCGGGACTAGCGGGGTCCAAGTATTTT
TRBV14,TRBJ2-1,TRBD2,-,CASSQDWLAGGPGSNEQFF,TGTGCCAGCAGCCAAGATTGGCTAGCGGGAGGGCCAGGGTCCAATGAGCAGTTCTTC
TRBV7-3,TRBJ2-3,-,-,CASSSRLVTDTQYF,TGTGCCAGCAGCTCAAGACTAGTAACAGATACGCAGTATTTT